This T cell receptor (beta chain) was found in a study of T-cell memory formation after mild COVID-19 (dated by TCRdb to the early 2020s). Regarding the research as a whole: TCR sequence clusters from the two donors were largely donor specific. In a couple of donors, T-cell clones that expanded and contracted after mild COVID-19 were tracked by sequencing TCRalpha and TCRbeta repertoires over time. The cohort was made up of two young adult volunteers, one female and one male, who were previously healthy. General findings and caveats noted by the study authors: From day 15 to 85, contracting clones showed balanced CD4/CD8 phenotypes, whereas a second wave of clones that expanded from day 15 to 37 leaned towards CD4+. SARS-CoV-2 specificity of the second-wave clones peaking on day 37 was not confirmed. The study included only a couple of mild cases, and larger cohorts that include severe cases with pre-infection samples were judged to be necessary. Some responding clones were detected in pre-infection memory, suggesting pre-existing cross-reactive memory T cells joined the SARS-CoV-2 response. Contracting CD4+ clones appeared mostly in the CM and EM memory subsets, whereas CD8+ clones were enriched in EMRA.

Sequencing instrument: Illumina NovaSeq 6000. cDNA libraries for TCRalpha and TCRbeta were prepared by 5'RACE using constant-segment primers, with sample barcodes and unique molecular identifiers added. Trizol reagent was used to extract RNA from every sample. Amplification of the libraries took two PCR steps, and the second step added a second sample barcode plus Illumina TruSeq adapters. Libraries were sequenced on an Illumina NovaSeq with 2 x 150 bp paired-end reads. On the authors' methods: Reads were demultiplexed and collapsed into UMI-guided consensus sequences with migec v1.2.7. With mixcr v2.1.11, UMI consensuses were aligned to TRA and TRB V and J templates and assembled into clonotypes. Expanded or contracted clonotypes were those called significant by both edgeR and NoisET, with noise models trained on biological replicates. For edgeR calls, a false discovery rate-adjusted p below 0.01 and a log2 fold-change threshold of 1 were applied. As an exploratory analysis of dynamics, PCA with hierarchical clustering was applied to max-normalized trajectories of the 1000 most abundant clonotypes. Separately sequenced CD4+ and CD8+ repertoires were used to assign the CD4 or CD8 phenotype of responding clones. Clones were called with MiXCR by TCRdb after fastp trimmed the public reads at Q25, and only in-frame beta chains were retained. Rows are unified per CDR3 protein, each entry keeping the most common DNA and genes. V and J calls and clone size were set by TCRdb, not the authors. This sample comprises approximately 440,000 distinct CDR3 sequences, about 19% of them detected only once. Around 9.2% of the sample is taken by the ten largest.

With respect to this clonotype: Its antigen is not yet known. No much larger clone is present one base from it, and per-base qualities are unavailable.

The CDR3, cysteine through phenylalanine, is 13 amino acids long. Only the CDR3 DNA is retained, 39 bases long and in frame from the first base. The germline V gene yields ENHRY for CDR1 and SYGVKD for CDR2. V is shortened by 6 bases, J by 2 bases, and the region joining them spans 11 bases. Ficoll-Paque density gradient centrifugation was used to isolate PBMCs. Sequenced material: PBMCs or a T cell subset sorted from them (not recorded which). This receptor was identified in an adult woman who had mild COVID-19 (a few samples of this study predate the infection). The sample titles of this study are shuffled in the database, so cell type and time point are left out; the donor was told from shared clones. Recombination linked TRBV10-3 to TRBJ2-7, and the D gene may be TRBD1, 6 bases matching. The DNA reads as follows: TGTGCCATCAGCGACGGGACACCCTACGAGCAGTACTTC. It translates to CAISDGTPYEQYF.